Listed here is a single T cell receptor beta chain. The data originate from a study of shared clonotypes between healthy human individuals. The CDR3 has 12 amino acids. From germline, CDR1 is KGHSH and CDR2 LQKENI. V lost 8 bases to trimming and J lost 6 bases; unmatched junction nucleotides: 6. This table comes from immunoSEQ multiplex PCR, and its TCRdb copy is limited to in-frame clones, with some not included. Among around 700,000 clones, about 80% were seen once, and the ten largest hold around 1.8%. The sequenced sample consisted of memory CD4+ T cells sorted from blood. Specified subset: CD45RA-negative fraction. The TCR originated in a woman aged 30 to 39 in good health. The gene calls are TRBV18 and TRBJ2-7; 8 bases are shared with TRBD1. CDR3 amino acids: CASRPDRVEQYF. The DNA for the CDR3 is TGTGCCAGCCGACCGGACAGGGTCGAGCAGTACTTC.